Presented here are 28 T cell receptor beta chains from one specimen sequenced in a study of blood T cell repertoires in COVID-19. Repertoires were generated with immunoSEQ multiplex PCR, while TCRdb's copy carries only in-frame clones and drops some. The sample lists some 190,000 clones; 89% were seen once. The sequenced sample consisted of PBMCs or T cells enriched from blood (not recorded which). These receptors all come from a woman aged 40 to 50 with acute COVID-19.

The chain carries TRBV6-5 and TRBJ1-6; TRBD1 agrees at 7 bases. The CDR3 covers 15 residues. Trimming removed 0 bases from V and 6 bases from J; junction bases left unmatched: 2. Germline V gene lookup returns CDR1 MNHEY and CDR2 SVGAGI. This CDR3 is CASSYSGGGNSPLHF. Written as DNA, the CDR3 is TGTGCCAGCAGTTACTCAGGGGGCGGTAATTCACCCCTCCACTTT.

The table lists this clone with a count of one. The genes are TRBV30 and TRBJ2-1; 7 bases match TRBD1. The J segment lost 12 bases and the V segment lost 1 base, leaving 12 bases of the junction unmatched. From germline, CDR1 is GTSNPN and CDR2 SVGIG (reference sequence). The CDR3 length is 14 residues. CDR3 sequence reads: CAWSGYDRVFVQFF. CDR3 nucleotides: TGTGCCTGGAGTGGATACGACAGGGTTTTTGTGCAGTTCTTC.

The V and J genes are TRBV25-1 and TRBJ1-5, with 7 nucleotides matching TRBD1. V trimming: 2 bases; J trimming: 7 bases; junction bases outside the gene matches: 5. The CDR3 totals 14 residues. Germline values: CDR1 MGHDK, CDR2 SYGVNS. In DNA, the CDR3 is TGTGCCAGCAGTGAAACAGGGGTCGGGCAGCCCCAGCATTTT. Its protein product is CASSETGVGQPQHF.

This clone was detected only a few times. The rearrangement joins TRBV6-2 or TRBV6-3 to TRBJ1-1; tentative D call: TRBD1 (6 bases). The germline CDR1 and CDR2 sequences are MNHEY and SVGEGT. V lost 5 bases, J lost 4 bases, and 14 bases lay in between. The CDR3 spans 14 residues. CDR3: CASSPPGGATEAFF. The CDR3 region has the DNA TGTGCCAGCAGTCCCCCGGGGGGGGCCACTGAAGCTTTCTTT.

The chain recombines TRBV20-1 with TRBJ2-5, with D hard to call. The germline V gene has CDR1 DFQATT and CDR2 SNEGSKA (reference sequence). This CDR3 has 11 amino acids. Trimming cost V 3 bases and J 5 bases, with 7 bases left between them. CDR3 in DNA: TGCAGTGCTAGCGCCGGGGAGACCCAGTACTTC. Its translation: CSASAGETQYF.

J is TRBJ1-3 and V is TRBV5-1; unclear D gene. V gave up 6 bases and J gave up 4 bases, with 17 bases separating them. The CDR3 consists of 15 residues. CDR1 SGHRS and CDR2 YFSETQ come from the germline V gene. The CDR3 reads CASTPTGSSGNTIYF. DNA for the CDR3: TGCGCCAGCACCCCGACGGGGTCCTCGGGAAACACCATATATTTT.

Note on this clone: Sequence at one end of the junction differs from germline and may be a read error. This chain connects TRBV25-1 to TRBJ1-1; the D is unclear. This CDR3 is 13 amino acids long. Germline loops: CDR1 MGHDK, CDR2 SYGVNS. DNA of the CDR3: TGTGCCAGCAGTGAAAATTCCCCCGAAACCGGTGAGTTT. This sequence encodes CASSENSPETGEF.

The V and J genes are TRBV15 and TRBJ1-4; 8 nucleotides align to TRBD1. CDR1 is LNHNV and CDR2 is YYDKDF in the germline V gene (reference sequence). The CDR3 sequence is 18 residues long. Trimming at V came to 0 bases and at J to 6 bases, leaving 12 bases not matched to a gene. In DNA, the CDR3 is TGTGCCACCAGCAGAGAGGGGGGTAGGAGACAGGGGCATGAAAAACTGTTTTTT. Protein sequence: CATSREGGRRQGHEKLFF.

The gene calls are TRBV7-8 and TRBJ1-3, with no clear D. The CDR3 length is 13 residues. Germline assignment: CDR1 SGHVS and CDR2 FQNEAQ. V was clipped by 1 base and J by 4 bases, with 5 bases between them. CDR3 bases: TGTGCCAGCAGCTTAGAGCCAGGAAACACCATATATTTT. Translating gives CASSLEPGNTIYF.

This chain links TRBV19 with TRBJ2-3; 10 nucleotides match TRBD2. Germline V gene sequence: CDR1 LNHDA, CDR2 SQIVND (reference sequence). Trimming removed 7 bases from V and 2 bases from J; junction bases left unmatched: 6. The CDR3 contains 15 residues. The CDR3 reads CASTRGLAVTDTQYF. CDR3 nucleotides: TGTGCCAGTACCCGTGGACTAGCGGTCACAGATACGCAGTATTTT.

J is TRBJ2-5 and V is TRBV6-5; a possible D gene is TRBD1 (6 bases). V was shortened by 6 bases and J by 1 base, with 15 bases between the two germline ends. The CDR3 consists of 15 residues. In germline, CDR1 is MNHEY, CDR2 SVGAGI. CDR3 protein: CASRVVRTAQETQYF. CDR3 DNA sequence: TGTGCCAGCAGGGTTGTTCGGACAGCCCAAGAGACCCAGTACTTC.

This rearrangement joins TRBV7-9 to TRBJ2-5; weak D call: TRBD1 (6 bases). This CDR3 spans 15 amino acids. The germline V and J ends were trimmed by 1 base and 3 bases, with 12 bases remaining between them. In germline, CDR1 is SEHNR, CDR2 FQNEAQ (reference sequence). CDR3 region: CASSLVVGQKETQYF. CDR3 in DNA: TGTGCCAGCAGCTTAGTCGTTGGACAGAAAGAGACCCAGTACTTC.

The V and J genes are TRBV24-1 and TRBJ2-1, with 10 bases fitting TRBD1. V lost 7 bases and J lost 1; bases outside the gene matches: 9. The length of the CDR3 is 17 residues. Per germline, CDR1 KGHDR and CDR2 SFDVKD. Written as DNA, the CDR3 is TGTGCCACCAGCAGCGACAGGGGGCGGTCGTCCTACAATGAGCAGTTCTTC. As protein: CATSSDRGRSSYNEQFF.

V gene TRBV19 combines with J gene TRBJ1-5; TRBD1 aligns across 7 bases. Germline assignment: CDR1 LNHDA and CDR2 SQIVND (reference sequence). Germline trimming cut 10 bases from V and 11 bases from J; bases unmatched to any gene: 26. This CDR3 region has 17 residues. The CDR3 region is CATTAGTGVGFGAAQHF. The CDR3 coding sequence is TGTGCCACCACGGCAGGAACAGGGGTAGGTTTTGGAGCGGCCCAGCATTTT.

The chain recombines TRBV18 with TRBJ2-2; 7 bases match TRBD1. V dropped 6 bases and J dropped 0; count of bases not matched to a gene: 4. The CDR3 covers 15 residues. CDR1 is KGHSH, CDR2 LQKENI, per germline. The CDR3 coding sequence is TGTGCCAGCTCCCTCCAGGGGGCGAACACCGGGGAGCTGTTTTTT. It codes for CASSLQGANTGELFF. Looking up the rest from reference TRBV18 and TRBJ2-2 gives the full variable domain: NAGVMQNPRHLVRRRGQEARLRCSPMKGHSHVYWYRQLPEEGLKFMVYLQKENIIDESGMPKERFSAEFPKEGPSILRIQQVVRGDSAAYFCASSLQGANTGELFFGEGSRLTVL.

The chain has TRBV18 and TRBJ2-5; 7 bases line up with TRBD1. Trimming cost V 4 bases and J 2 bases; bases outside gene matches: 7. CDR1 is KGHSH and CDR2 is LQKENI in the germline V gene. The CDR3 length is 15 residues. The CDR3: CASSQGQLQQETQYF. CDR3 DNA sequence: TGTGCCAGCTCACAGGGACAGCTCCAGCAAGAGACCCAGTACTTC. The whole variable domain, filled in from reference TRBV18 and TRBJ2-5, reads NAGVMQNPRHLVRRRGQEARLRCSPMKGHSHVYWYRQLPEEGLKFMVYLQKENIIDESGMPKERFSAEFPKEGPSILRIQQVVRGDSAAYFCASSQGQLQQETQYFGPGTRLLVL.

The chain has TRBV5-1 and TRBJ2-7; tentatively, D is TRBD1 (7 bases). Germline V gives CDR1 SGHRS, CDR2 YFSETQ. The CDR3 contains 16 residues. Between the trimmed V and J ends, which lost 0 bases and 3 bases, there was a span of 16 bases. Here the CDR3 DNA reads TGCGCCAGCAGCTTGGAGTCCAGGGGGGTAGGCTACGAGCAGTACTTC. It is translated as CASSLESRGVGYEQYF. Full variable domain (outside the CDR3, taken from reference TRBV5-1 and TRBJ2-7): KAGVTQTPRYLIKTRGQQVTLSCSPISGHRSVSWYQQTPGQGLQFLFEYFSETQRNKGNFPGRFSGRQFSNSRSEMNVSTLELGDSALYLCASSLESRGVGYEQYFGPGTRLTVT.

The CDR3 reads CASSPSGGTYEQYF. The CDR3 coding sequence is TGTGCCAGCTCACCTAGCGGGGGGACCTACGAGCAGTACTTC. This chain connects TRBV18 to TRBJ2-7, with 10 bases lining up with TRBD2. The CDR3 is 14 amino acids. The trim removed 3 bases at V and 2 bases at J, leaving 1 base unmatched. Germline V gene lookup returns CDR1 KGHSH and CDR2 LQKENI.

This clone was seen a few times. The chain uses TRBV6-5 and TRBJ1-2; 8 nucleotides match TRBD1. Germline CDR1 MNHEY, CDR2 SVGAGI. The CDR3 totals 13 residues. V lost 6 bases and J lost 2; bases outside the gene matches: 2. The CDR3 loop reads CASSRQGNYGYTF. In nucleotides, the CDR3 is TGTGCCAGCAGCAGACAGGGGAACTATGGCTACACCTTC.

The chain carries TRBV9 and TRBJ2-2; the match to TRBD2 covers 12 bases. Germline loops: CDR1 SGDLS, CDR2 YYNGEE. V lost 3 bases, J lost 4 bases, and 4 bases stayed unmatched. This CDR3 is 16 amino acids long. The CDR3 DNA reads TGTGCCAGCAGCGGACTAGCGGGAGTGGCCACCGGGGAGCTGTTTTTT. It translates to CASSGLAGVATGELFF.

The chain combines TRBV6-2 or TRBV6-3 with TRBJ1-5, with 10 nucleotides matching TRBD1. The CDR3 consists of 17 residues. Trimming took 5 bases from V and 0 from J; bases not matched to a gene: 7. Germline CDR1 and CDR2: MNHEY and SVGEGT. The CDR3 region has the DNA TGTGCCAGCAGTGGGGGACAGGGGATTTATAGCAATCAGCCCCAGCATTTT. Its translation is CASSGGQGIYSNQPQHF.

This clone was seen just once. The chain's CDR3 is CASRATVASGNTIYF. DNA of the CDR3: TGTGCCAGCAGAGCGACAGTAGCCTCTGGAAACACCATATATTTT. The rearrangement uses TRBV6-5 and TRBJ1-3, with D tentatively TRBD1 (5 bases). V dropped 6 bases and J dropped 0 bases, with 12 bases sitting between them. The V gene's germline CDR1 is MNHEY and CDR2 SVGAGI. This CDR3 has 15 amino acids.

The chain is built from TRBV3-1 (or the pseudogene TRBV3-2) and TRBJ2-5; TRBD2 matches at 7 bases. CDR3 size: 17 residues. V trimming: 1 base; J trimming: 11 bases; junction bases outside the gene matches: 19. Germline V gene lookup returns CDR1 LGHDT and CDR2 YNNKEL (reference sequence). The CDR3, as DNA: TGTGCCAGCAGCCAAGGTCGTGTGGCGGGAGCGGCATCCGCGCAGTACTTC. It yields the protein CASSQGRVAGAASAQYF.

This clone was seen a few times. This sequence joins TRBV28 and TRBJ2-2, with 9 bases aligning to TRBD2. Germline V lookup: CDR1 MDHEN, CDR2 SYDVKM. This CDR3 is 15 amino acids long. J gave up 4 bases and V 7 bases, and 7 bases lay outside the gene matches. CDR3 in amino acids: CASTAGGIVTGELFF. CDR3 nucleotide sequence: TGTGCCAGCACGGCGGGGGGGATCGTCACCGGGGAGCTGTTTTTT.

The chain links TRBV18 to TRBJ1-5; no clear D. This CDR3 spans 15 amino acids. V lost 6 bases, J lost 3 bases, and 15 bases lay in between. In germline, CDR1 is KGHSH, CDR2 LQKENI. This chain's CDR3 is CASSRAGGFNQPQHF. The CDR3 bases are TGTGCCAGCTCCCGCGCTGGCGGTTTCAATCAGCCCCAGCATTTT. The whole variable domain, filled in from reference TRBV18 and TRBJ1-5, reads NAGVMQNPRHLVRRRGQEARLRCSPMKGHSHVYWYRQLPEEGLKFMVYLQKENIIDESGMPKERFSAEFPKEGPSILRIQQVVRGDSAAYFCASSRAGGFNQPQHFGDGTRLSIL.

The rearrangement links TRBV5-1 to TRBJ2-7; the D gene is possibly TRBD1 (5 bases). V lost 7 bases to trimming and J lost 5 bases, with 19 bases between them. This CDR3 comprises 14 residues. From germline, CDR1 is SGHRS and CDR2 YFSETQ. The CDR3 reads CASAAGPGLNEQYF. For the CDR3, the DNA is TGCGCCAGCGCTGCCGGGCCAGGGCTCAACGAGCAGTACTTC.

This sequence joins TRBV27 and TRBJ1-1; maybe TRBD1 (6 bases). Germline loops: CDR1 MNHEY, CDR2 SMNVEV (reference sequence). Trimming stripped 3 bases from V and 5 bases from J, with 10 bases between. The CDR3 extends over 13 amino acids. CDR3: CASSFGGGTEAFF. CDR3 coding DNA: TGTGCCAGCAGTTTTGGGGGCGGTACTGAAGCTTTCTTT.

The chain combines TRBV6-5 with TRBJ1-1; 8 positions agree with TRBD1. The germline V gene has CDR1 MNHEY and CDR2 SVGAGI. The CDR3 runs 16 residues. Trimming at V came to 4 bases and at J to 2 bases, leaving 9 bases not matched to a gene. The CDR3 is CASSSGGPRFNTEAFF. CDR3 DNA sequence: TGTGCCAGCAGTTCAGGGGGCCCCCGCTTTAACACTGAAGCTTTCTTT.